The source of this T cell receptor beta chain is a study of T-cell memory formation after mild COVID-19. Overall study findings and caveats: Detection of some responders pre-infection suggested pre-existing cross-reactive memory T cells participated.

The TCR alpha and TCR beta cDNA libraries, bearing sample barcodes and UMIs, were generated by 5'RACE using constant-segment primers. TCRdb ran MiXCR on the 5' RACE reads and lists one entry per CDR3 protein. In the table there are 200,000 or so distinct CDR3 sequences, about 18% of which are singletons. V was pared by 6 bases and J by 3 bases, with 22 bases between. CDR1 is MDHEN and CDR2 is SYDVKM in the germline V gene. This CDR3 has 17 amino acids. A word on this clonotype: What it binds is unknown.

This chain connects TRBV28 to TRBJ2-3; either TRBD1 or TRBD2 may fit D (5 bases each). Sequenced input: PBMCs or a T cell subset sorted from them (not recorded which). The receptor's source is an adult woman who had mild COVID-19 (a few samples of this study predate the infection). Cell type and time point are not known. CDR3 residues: CASRPSAGSPFTDTQYF. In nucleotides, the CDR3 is TGTGCCAGCAGGCCAAGCGCAGGGAGCCCCTTTACAGATACGCAGTATTTT.